This record concerns one T cell receptor (beta chain) sequence. The read ends 3 residues early relative to the CDR3; the germline J gene fills the gap. The data are from a study of Tregs in tolerant kidney transplant recipients. CDR3 size: 14 residues. V was shortened by 5 bases and J by 1 base, with 10 bases between the two germline ends. Germline V gene sequence: CDR1 SGHVS, CDR2 FQNEAQ. Repertoires were generated with immunoSEQ multiplex PCR, while TCRdb's copy carries only in-frame clones and drops some. This sample contains tens of thousands of clones. The J gene is TRBJ2-3, the V gene TRBV7-8; tentatively, D is TRBD1 (5 bases). The receptor comes from a human donor who received a combined kidney and bone marrow transplant. The sequences come from CD8+ T cells from blood, collected before the transplant. CDR3 sequence: CASSPKGRTDTQYF. Partial CDR3 DNA: TGTGCCAGCAGCCCCAAGGGGCGCACAGATACG.